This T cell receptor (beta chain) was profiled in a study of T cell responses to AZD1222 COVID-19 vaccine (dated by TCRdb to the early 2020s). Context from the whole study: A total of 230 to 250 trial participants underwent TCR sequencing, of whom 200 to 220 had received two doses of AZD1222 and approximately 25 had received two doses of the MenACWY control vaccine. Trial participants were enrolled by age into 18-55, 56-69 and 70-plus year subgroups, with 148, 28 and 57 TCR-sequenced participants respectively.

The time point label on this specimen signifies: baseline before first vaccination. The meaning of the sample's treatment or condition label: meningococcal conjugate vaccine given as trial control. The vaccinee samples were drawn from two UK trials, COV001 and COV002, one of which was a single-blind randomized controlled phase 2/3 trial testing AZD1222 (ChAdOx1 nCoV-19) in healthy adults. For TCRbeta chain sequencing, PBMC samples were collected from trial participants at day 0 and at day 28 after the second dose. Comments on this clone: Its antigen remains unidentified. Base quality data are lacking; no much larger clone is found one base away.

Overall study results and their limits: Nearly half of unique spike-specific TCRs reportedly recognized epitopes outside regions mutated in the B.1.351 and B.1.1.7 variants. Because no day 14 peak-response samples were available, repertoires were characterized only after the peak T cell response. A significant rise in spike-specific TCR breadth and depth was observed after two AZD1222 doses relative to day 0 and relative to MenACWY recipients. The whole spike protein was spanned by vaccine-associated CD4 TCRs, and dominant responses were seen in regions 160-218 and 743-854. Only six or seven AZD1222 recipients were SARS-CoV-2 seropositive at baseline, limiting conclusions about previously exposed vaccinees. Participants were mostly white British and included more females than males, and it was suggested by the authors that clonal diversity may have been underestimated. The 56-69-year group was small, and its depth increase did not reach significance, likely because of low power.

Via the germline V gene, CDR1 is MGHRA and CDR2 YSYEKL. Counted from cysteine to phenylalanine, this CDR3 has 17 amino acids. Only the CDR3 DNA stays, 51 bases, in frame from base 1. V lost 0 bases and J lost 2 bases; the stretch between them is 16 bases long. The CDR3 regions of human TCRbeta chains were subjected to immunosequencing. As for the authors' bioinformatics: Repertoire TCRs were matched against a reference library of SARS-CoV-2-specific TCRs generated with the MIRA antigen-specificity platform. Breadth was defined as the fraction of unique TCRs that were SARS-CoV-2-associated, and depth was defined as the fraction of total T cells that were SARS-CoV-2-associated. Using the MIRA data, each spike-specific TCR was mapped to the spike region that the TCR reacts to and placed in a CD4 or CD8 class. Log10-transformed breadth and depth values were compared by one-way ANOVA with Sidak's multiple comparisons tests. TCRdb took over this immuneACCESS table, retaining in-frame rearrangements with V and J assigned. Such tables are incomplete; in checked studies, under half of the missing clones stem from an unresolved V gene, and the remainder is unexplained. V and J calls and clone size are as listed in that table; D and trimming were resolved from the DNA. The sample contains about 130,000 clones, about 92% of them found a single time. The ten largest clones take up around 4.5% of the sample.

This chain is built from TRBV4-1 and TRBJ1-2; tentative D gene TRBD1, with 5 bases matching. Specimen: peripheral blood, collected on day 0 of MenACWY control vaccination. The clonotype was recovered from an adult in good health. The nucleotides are TGCGCCAGCAGCCAAGAGGGTTGGGAGGGGTGGAACTATGGCTACACCTTC. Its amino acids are CASSQEGWEGWNYGYTF.